This TCR beta chain was documented in a study of T cell repertoires in cytomegalovirus infection. Turning to the study itself: A matching HLA type, together with CMV infection, was signaled by public TCR beta signatures. Whole-study findings and limits: Cumulative public TCR beta family frequency identified CMV carriers with the relevant HLA. Clonotype analysis showed dominance of the ex vivo response by HLA-C-restricted CMV-specific TCR beta clonotypes.

TCRdb analysed the reads with MiXCR anew, one entry per CDR3 protein. The data contain approximately 170,000 distinct CDR3 sequences, about 15% of them seen just once; the ten biggest clones take up 15% to 20%. The length of the CDR3 is 13 residues. Looked up from germline, CDR1 is MNHEY and CDR2 is SVGAGI. V was cut by 2 bases and J by 0 bases, with 5 bases left in between. This clonotype has only a few counts. Its antigen is unidentified. The sequenced material came from CD8+ T cells from PBMCs. This chain joins TRBV6-5 and TRBJ2-7; D uncertain. The clonotype originates from a human donor in good health (CMV status not recorded). Some clones in this sample may be carry-over from other donors' samples. This CDR3 reads CASSYRSSYEQYF. The CDR3 region has the DNA TGTGCCAGCAGTTACCGAAGCTCCTACGAGCAGTACTTC.